The 27 T cell receptor beta chains in this list originate from one sample, sequenced in a study of cytomegalovirus exposure and HLA in healthy donors. The PCR used 60 Vbeta and 13 Jbeta primers. The assay was immunoSEQ multiplex PCR, and TCRdb's table has in-frame clones only and misses some. The repertoire includes about 180,000 clones, roughly 70% of them detected once, and about 3% sits in the top ten. The sequenced sample consisted of PBMCs. The receptors were gathered from a male donor in good health and CMV-seronegative.

The J gene is TRBJ1-5, the V gene TRBV28, with D hard to call. CDR3 length: 12 amino acids. From germline, CDR1 is MDHEN and CDR2 SYDVKM. V shed 6 bases and J shed 3 bases, with 6 bases lying between them. The CDR3 region has the DNA TGTGCCAGCAGGCCAGACAATCAGCCCCAGCATTTT. Amino acid sequence: CASRPDNQPQHF.

V gene TRBV19 combines with J gene TRBJ2-7, with TRBD2 as a possible D gene (5 bases). Germline loops: CDR1 LNHDA, CDR2 SQIVND (reference sequence). Trimming pared 1 base from V and 3 bases from J, leaving 10 bases between. The CDR3 runs to 14 residues. Written as DNA, the CDR3 is TGTGCCAGTAGTATAGTCGAGGGAAACTACGAGCAGTACTTC. Amino acid sequence: CASSIVEGNYEQYF.

V gene TRBV28 combines with J gene TRBJ1-2; 10 bases line up with TRBD1. The CDR3 runs 15 residues. Trimming at V came to 6 bases and at J to 6 bases, leaving 10 bases not matched to a gene. Germline V gives CDR1 MDHEN, CDR2 SYDVKM. The DNA of the CDR3 is TGTGCCAGCAGCCCTCGGACAGGGGGGTGGGATGGCTACACCTTC. Its translation is CASSPRTGGWDGYTF.

The chain is built from TRBV28 and TRBJ1-2, with 9 bases that match TRBD1. Germline lookup yields CDR1 MDHEN and CDR2 SYDVKM. V lost 4 bases to trimming and J lost 6 bases; unmatched junction nucleotides: 9. The CDR3 totals 15 residues. DNA of the CDR3: TGTGCCAGCAGTTCAACAGGGGGCCCGCATGATGGCTACACCTTC. Protein product: CASSSTGGPHDGYTF.

The chain links TRBV30 to TRBJ1-5; the D is unclear. V shed 2 bases and J shed 4 bases, with 9 bases lying between them. The CDR3 totals 13 residues. Germline CDR1 reads GTSNPN; CDR2 reads SVGIG (reference sequence). For the CDR3, the DNA is TGTGCCTGGAGTTTGACGGAGAATCAGCCCCAGCATTTT. It encodes CAWSLTENQPQHF.

About this clone: This sample also contains other DNA sequences that code for the same CDR3. The chain's CDR3 is CASSLSSYEQYF. The CDR3 DNA follows: TGTGCCAGCAGTCTGAGCTCCTACGAGCAGTACTTC. The V gene is TRBV28, the J gene TRBJ2-7; D uncertain. The CDR3 covers 12 residues. CDR1 and CDR2 (germline): MDHEN, SYDVKM. Between the trimmed V and J ends, which lost 5 bases and 0 bases, there was a span of 5 bases. The full variable domain, its missing parts supplied by reference TRBV28 and TRBJ2-7, is DVKVTQSSRYLVKRTGEKVFLECVQDMDHENMFWYRQDPGLGLRLIYFSYDVKMKEKGDIPEGYSVSREKKERFSLILESASTNQTSMYLCASSLSSYEQYFGPGTRLTVT.

This clone came up once. This specimen includes other DNA sequences encoding the same CDR3. The V and J genes are TRBV28 and TRBJ2-7, with D hard to call. Trimming stripped 6 bases from V and 3 bases from J, with 6 bases between. CDR1 is MDHEN, CDR2 SYDVKM, per germline. The CDR3 sequence is 11 residues long. In DNA, the CDR3 is TGTGCCAGCAGCCTATACTACGAGCAGTACTTC. Translation: CASSLYYEQYF.

The chain is built from TRBV27 and TRBJ1-6; a possible D gene is TRBD1 (5 bases). Germline V gene data show CDR1 as MNHEY and CDR2 as SMNVEV (reference sequence). The CDR3 has 15 amino acids. V lost 4 bases and J 6 bases, leaving 13 bases between the germline ends. The CDR3 region is CASSYQGSLNSPLHF. The CDR3 bases are TGTGCCAGCAGTTACCAGGGTAGCCTTAATTCACCCCTCCACTTT.

The chain is built from TRBV30 and TRBJ1-5; 10 bases agree with TRBD1. The CDR3 covers 17 residues. Germline V gives CDR1 GTSNPN, CDR2 SVGIG (reference sequence). Germline trimming cut 2 bases from V and 0 bases from J; bases unmatched to any gene: 7. The CDR3 region has the DNA TGTGCCTGGAGTCCGGACAGGGGGTACTATAGCAATCAGCCCCAGCATTTT. This encodes CAWSPDRGYYSNQPQHF.

This clone was recorded many times. The sample has other DNA sequences that encode this CDR3 too. This chain joins TRBV20-1 and TRBJ2-1; the D gene is possibly TRBD2 (5 bases). Germline V gene sequence: CDR1 DFQATT, CDR2 SNEGSKA (reference sequence). This CDR3 region has 11 residues. V lost 2 bases and J 6 bases, leaving 5 bases between the germline ends. CDR3 bases: TGCAGTGCTAGAACTAGCAATGAGCAGTTCTTC. Encoded protein: CSARTSNEQFF.

J is TRBJ2-5 and V is TRBV6-5; the match to TRBD1 covers 8 bases. V was pared by 2 bases and J by 5 bases, with 7 bases of the junction left unmatched. CDR1 and CDR2 (germline): MNHEY, SVGAGI. The CDR3 covers 15 residues. The CDR3 reads CASSYGRGLSETQYF. The CDR3 DNA sequence: TGTGCCAGCAGTTACGGCAGGGGGCTAAGTGAGACCCAGTACTTC.

This chain uses TRBV4-1 with TRBJ2-7; 9 bases are a match to TRBD2. The CDR3 has 16 residues. Germline loops: CDR1 MGHRA, CDR2 YSYEKL. J was trimmed by 2 bases and V by 4 bases; bases with no gene match: 9. CDR3 sequence (DNA): TGCGCCAGCAGCCTAGCCACGACTAGCGGTCCCTACGAGCAGTACTTC. It translates to CASSLATTSGPYEQYF.

Here the CDR3 reads CAWSPGGGGGTDTQYF. In DNA form, the CDR3 reads TGTGCCTGGTCCCCCGGGGGGGGCGGTGGCACAGATACGCAGTATTTT. The chain employs TRBV30 and TRBJ2-3; TRBD2 aligns across 8 bases. Germline CDR1 and CDR2: GTSNPN and SVGIG (reference sequence). This CDR3 has 16 amino acids. V trimming: 5 bases; J trimming: 1 base; junction bases outside the gene matches: 11.

The V and J genes are TRBV28 and TRBJ1-1; D unresolved. The ends were cut back, 3 bases at V and 0 bases at J, with 5 bases in the middle. Germline CDR1 reads MDHEN; CDR2 reads SYDVKM. The CDR3 contains 13 residues. The CDR3: CASSLYMNTEAFF. For the CDR3, the DNA is TGTGCCAGCAGTTTGTACATGAACACTGAAGCTTTCTTT.

Comments on this clone: Additional DNA sequences in this sample encode the identical CDR3. The J gene is TRBJ1-3, the V gene TRBV28; perhaps TRBD1 as D (5 bases). Germline V gene sequence: CDR1 MDHEN, CDR2 SYDVKM. V lost 3 bases to trimming and J lost 2 bases, with 8 bases between them. The CDR3 has 14 amino acids. CDR3 sequence: CASSLGGAGNTIYF. Written as DNA, the CDR3 is TGTGCCAGCAGTTTGGGGGGGGCTGGAAACACCATATATTTT.

This sequence joins TRBV2 and TRBJ2-7, with 7 bases identical to TRBD1. The CDR3 loop spans 12 amino acids. The J segment lost 3 bases and the V segment lost 6 bases, leaving 2 bases of the junction unmatched. The germline V gene has CDR1 SNHLY and CDR2 FYNNEI. In DNA form, the CDR3 reads TGTGCCAGCAGGGCAGGGGGCTACGAGCAGTACTTC. This translates into CASRAGGYEQYF.

This clone was seen a handful of times. The chain recombines TRBV19 with TRBJ1-1; D is undetermined. CDR1 and CDR2 (germline): LNHDA, SQIVND (reference sequence). Trimming shortened V by 2 bases and J by 2 bases, and 6 bases separated the two germline ends. The CDR3 is 13 residues long. CDR3 DNA sequence: TGTGCCAGTAGTATAAATATAAACACTGAAGCTTTCTTT. This sequence encodes CASSININTEAFF.

The chain recombines TRBV7-6 with TRBJ2-1, with 8 bases identical to TRBD2. Germline V CDR1 and CDR2: SGHVS, FNYEAQ. This CDR3 region has 16 residues. The J segment lost 2 bases and the V segment lost 3 bases, leaving 6 bases of the junction unmatched. The DNA of the CDR3 is TGTGCCAGCAGCTTGCGGGGCGGGGGGACCTACAATGAGCAGTTCTTC. Amino acids: CASSLRGGGTYNEQFF.

The chain combines TRBV7-2 with TRBJ1-6; D gene ambiguous. Per the germline V gene, CDR1 is SGHTA and CDR2 is FQGNSA. V was pared by 6 bases and J by 0 bases, with 3 bases between. CDR3 length: 13 residues. The CDR3 loop is CASSSSYNSPLHF. The CDR3 nucleotides read TGTGCCAGCAGTAGCTCCTATAATTCACCCCTCCACTTT.

In its sample, this clone was seen once. The V and J genes are TRBV28 and TRBJ1-1; D perhaps matches TRBD1 (5 bases). The CDR3 is 15 amino acids. From germline, CDR1 is MDHEN and CDR2 SYDVKM. Trimming removed 5 bases from V and 0 bases from J, with 13 bases in between. The CDR3 protein is CASSPPQGMNTEAFF. The CDR3 DNA is TGTGCCAGCAGTCCGCCCCAGGGAATGAACACTGAAGCTTTCTTT.

The rearrangement uses TRBV29-1 and TRBJ2-5; a possible D gene is TRBD1 (5 bases). This CDR3 comprises 16 residues. V was shortened by 7 bases and J by 5 bases, with 26 bases between the two germline ends. Germline-derived CDR1 and CDR2 are SQVTM and ANQGSEA. This CDR3 reads CSAAPGGSIQGETQYF. The CDR3, as DNA: TGCAGCGCCGCTCCGGGCGGCTCAATCCAGGGTGAGACCCAGTACTTC.

The chain carries TRBV10-3 and TRBJ2-1; 7 bases fit TRBD2. Trimming at V came to 1 base and at J to 6 bases, leaving 3 bases not matched to a gene. CDR1 and CDR2 from the germline V gene are ENHRY and SYGVKD. The CDR3 is 14 amino acids. The CDR3 sequence: CAISEWRESNEQFF. CDR3 sequence (DNA): TGTGCCATCAGTGAGTGGCGGGAGTCCAATGAGCAGTTCTTC.

This sequence joins TRBV9 and TRBJ2-7; D might be TRBD2 (5 bases). With 2 bases removed from V and 3 bases from J, the gap between germline ends came to 9 bases. Germline assignment: CDR1 SGDLS and CDR2 YYNGEE. The CDR3 sequence is 13 residues long. The CDR3 DNA is TGTGCCAGCAGCGTCGGACTGGACTACGAGCAGTACTTC. Translation gives CASSVGLDYEQYF.

The rearrangement links TRBV7-9 to TRBJ2-1, with a tentative D call TRBD1 (6 bases). The CDR3 has 17 residues. The V gene's germline CDR1 is SEHNR and CDR2 FQNEAQ (reference sequence). The germline V and J ends were trimmed by 5 bases and 6 bases, with 23 bases remaining between them. CDR3 in DNA: TGTGCCAGCAGCCTCCCTCTGGGCAGGGGAATAGGCAATGAGCAGTTCTTC. Residues: CASSLPLGRGIGNEQFF.

J is TRBJ2-4 and V is TRBV30; 7 positions agree with TRBD1. Unmatched junction bases numbered 13, after V lost 4 bases and J lost 10 bases. The length of the CDR3 is 14 residues. CDR1 and CDR2 from the germline V gene are GTSNPN and SVGIG (reference sequence). CDR3 sequence (DNA): TGTGCCTGGACGGCCCCGGGACAGCCTCAAATTCAGTACTTC. Translation gives CAWTAPGQPQIQYF.

The V gene is TRBV19, the J gene TRBJ1-6; 7 bases fit TRBD1. This CDR3 contains 16 residues. With 1 base clipped from V and 3 bases from J, the junction kept 3 bases outside the gene matches. The germline V gene has CDR1 LNHDA and CDR2 SQIVND (reference sequence). The CDR3, as DNA: TGTGCCAGTAGTATAGGGGGACAGTTCTATAATTCACCCCTCCACTTT. This sequence encodes CASSIGGQFYNSPLHF.

The V call is TRBV29-1, the J call TRBJ1-5; D not certain. CDR3 length: 14 residues. Trimming took off 1 base at V and 4 bases at J, with 11 bases between the two ends. Germline CDR1 SQVTM, CDR2 ANQGSEA. CDR3 nucleotide sequence: TGCAGCGTTGAAGCCCCGGGAAGTAATCAGCCCCAGCATTTT. It is translated as CSVEAPGSNQPQHF. Full variable domain (rest looked up from reference TRBV29-1 and TRBJ1-5): SAVISQKPSRDICQRGTSLTIQCQVDSQVTMMFWYRQQPGQSLTLIATANQGSEATYESGFVIDKFPISRPNLTFSTLTVSNMSPEDSSIYLCSVEAPGSNQPQHFGDGTRLSIL.